The sequence of this TCR beta chain was determined in a study of blood T cell repertoires in COVID-19. In the original workflow: How many nucleated cells were present was estimated from reference gene primer amplification. Some clones are missing from TCRdb's copy, which holds only in-frame ones; the method was immunoSEQ multiplex PCR. V and J calls plus clone size are reproduced from that table; the DNA served to infer D and trimming. The data show 95,000 to 110,000 clones, with over 70% seen just once and about an eighth held by the top ten. Germline assignment: CDR1 SEHNR and CDR2 FQNEAQ (reference sequence). Deletions cut 5 bases from V and 9 bases from J, with 14 bases between. The CDR3 extends over 14 amino acids.

This clonotype originated in a human donor in a cohort sampled during active or convalescent COVID-19. V and J are TRBV7-9 and TRBJ1-6; possible D gene TRBD1, 6 bases. The source material was peripheral blood. The CDR3 DNA reads TGTGCCAGCAGCGTCGAAGGGGGGGGTTCACCCCTCCACTTT. This encodes CASSVEGGGSPLHF.